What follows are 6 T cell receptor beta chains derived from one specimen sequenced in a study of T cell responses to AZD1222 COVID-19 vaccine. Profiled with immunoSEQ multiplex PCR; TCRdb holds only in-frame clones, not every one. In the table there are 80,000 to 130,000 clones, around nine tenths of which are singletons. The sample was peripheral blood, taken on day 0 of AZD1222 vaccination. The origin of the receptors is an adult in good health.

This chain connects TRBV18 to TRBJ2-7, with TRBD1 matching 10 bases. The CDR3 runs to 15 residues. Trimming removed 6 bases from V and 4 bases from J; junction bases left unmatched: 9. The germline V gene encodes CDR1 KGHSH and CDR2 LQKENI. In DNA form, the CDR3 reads TGTGCCAGCTCTCCGGCGGGACAGGGGAATTACGAGCAGTACTTC. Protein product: CASSPAGQGNYEQYF.

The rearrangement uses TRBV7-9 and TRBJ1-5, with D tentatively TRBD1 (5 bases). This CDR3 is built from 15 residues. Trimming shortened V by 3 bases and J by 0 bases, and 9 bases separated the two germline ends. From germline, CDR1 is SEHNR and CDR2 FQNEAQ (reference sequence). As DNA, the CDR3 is TGTGCCAGCAGCTTTTGGGGGGGTAGCAATCAGCCCCAGCATTTT. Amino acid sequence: CASSFWGGSNQPQHF. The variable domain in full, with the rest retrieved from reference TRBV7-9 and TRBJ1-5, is DTGVSQNPRHKITKRGQNVTFRCDPISEHNRLYWYRQTLGQGPEFLTYFQNEAQLEKSRLLSDRFSAERPKGSFSTLEIQRTEQGDSAMYLCASSFWGGSNQPQHFGDGTRLSIL.

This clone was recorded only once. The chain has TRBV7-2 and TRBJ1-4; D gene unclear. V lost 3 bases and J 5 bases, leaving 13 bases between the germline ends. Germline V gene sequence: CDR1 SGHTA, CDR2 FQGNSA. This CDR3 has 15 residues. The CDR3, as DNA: TGTGCCAGCAGCTTCTATGGGCGGGTGAATGAAAAACTGTTTTTT. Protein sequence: CASSFYGRVNEKLFF.

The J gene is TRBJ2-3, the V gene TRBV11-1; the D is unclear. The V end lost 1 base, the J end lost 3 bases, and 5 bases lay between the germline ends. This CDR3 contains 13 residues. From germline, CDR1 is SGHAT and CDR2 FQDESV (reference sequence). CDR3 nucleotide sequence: TGTGCCAGCAGCTTAGGAGCGACAGATACGCAGTATTTT. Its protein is CASSLGATDTQYF.

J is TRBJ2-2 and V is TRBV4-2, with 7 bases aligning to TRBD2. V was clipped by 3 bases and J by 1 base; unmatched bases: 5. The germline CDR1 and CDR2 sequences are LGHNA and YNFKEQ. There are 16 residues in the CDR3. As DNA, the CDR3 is TGTGCCAGCAGCCACCGGAGCGGGGAGAACACCGGGGAGCTGTTTTTT. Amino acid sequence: CASSHRSGENTGELFF.

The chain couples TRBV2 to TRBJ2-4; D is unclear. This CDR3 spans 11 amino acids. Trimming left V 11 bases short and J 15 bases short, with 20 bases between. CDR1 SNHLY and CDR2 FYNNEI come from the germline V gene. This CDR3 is CAADVGLSRYF. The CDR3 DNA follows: TGTGCCGCAGACGTCGGGTTGTCTAGGTACTTC.